This T cell receptor (beta chain) was profiled in a study of blood T cell repertoires in COVID-19 (dated by TCRdb to about 2020). Concerning the study at large: The collaborator samples originated in the United States, Italy and Spain and spanned the acute and convalescent phases of COVID-19. Where available, HLA class I and class II types were taken from metadata supplied by the sample provider and were not determined by assay-based typing. The samples were drawn from two sources: the first 160 participants of the ongoing ImmuneRACE study, and 1,000 to 1,500 subjects contributed by 6 global collaborators. The repertoires were released in a freely available public database meant as a resource for research on the immune response to SARS-CoV-2. Sample metadata almost always included a de-identified subject ID, COVID-19 status, age in years and sex. Subjects who had been exposed to COVID-19, were actively infected with it, or had recovered from it provided the deeply sampled blood TCRbeta repertoires that made up the dataset. The prospective study material was composed of cDNA or gDNA derived from T cells, B-cell-depleted T cells, or PBMCs. Points the paper makes about the study in general: The amount of clinical and demographic metadata varied by source and participant and was provided uncurated.

With regard to this clone: Its antigen has not been determined. Per-base quality was not reported, and no clone a single base away is much larger than it.

Per the germline V gene, SGHAT is the CDR1 and FQNNGV is the CDR2. The germline V and J ends show losses of 0 bases and 2 bases respectively, and no gene match explains 12 bases of the junction. There are 19 amino acids in the CDR3, from cysteine to phenylalanine inclusive. The DNA shown is the 57-base CDR3, in frame from base 1. Whole blood was collected in K2EDTA tubes by collaborating institutions according to the institutions' own protocols. For TCRbeta analysis, collaborators shipped samples as frozen whole blood, isolated PBMCs, or DNA extracted from either of those sample types. TCRbeta CDR3 regions were amplified from genomic DNA by means of the immunoSEQ Assay, a bias-controlled multiplex PCR. As for how the authors treated the data: The number of nucleated cells in each sample was estimated by amplification of reference gene primers within the assay. To quantify the absolute abundance of each unique TCRbeta CDR3 rearrangement, sequence reads were collapsed and filtered. For each sample, productive Simpson clonality was calculated as the square root of Simpson's diversity index across productive rearrangements. TCRdb took this table from immuneACCESS and kept in-frame rearrangements with V and J called. Such tables lack part of the clones; where checked against another copy, unresolved V genes explain under half of the gap, and the rest is unexplained. From that table come the V and J calls and clone size; the DNA was used to work out D and trimming. The sample yields roughly 27,000 clones; 80% to 90% were counted once. The ten largest account for 9.9% of the sample.

The sample consisted of peripheral blood. The source of this sequence is a human donor in a cohort sampled during active COVID-19. The rearranged chain carries TRBV11-2 and TRBJ2-3, with 9 central nucleotides matching TRBD2. CDR3 protein: CASSLEVRPSGGLTDTQYF. The nucleotide sequence is given as TGTGCCAGCAGCTTAGAGGTTCGCCCGAGCGGGGGGCTCACAGATACGCAGTATTTT.